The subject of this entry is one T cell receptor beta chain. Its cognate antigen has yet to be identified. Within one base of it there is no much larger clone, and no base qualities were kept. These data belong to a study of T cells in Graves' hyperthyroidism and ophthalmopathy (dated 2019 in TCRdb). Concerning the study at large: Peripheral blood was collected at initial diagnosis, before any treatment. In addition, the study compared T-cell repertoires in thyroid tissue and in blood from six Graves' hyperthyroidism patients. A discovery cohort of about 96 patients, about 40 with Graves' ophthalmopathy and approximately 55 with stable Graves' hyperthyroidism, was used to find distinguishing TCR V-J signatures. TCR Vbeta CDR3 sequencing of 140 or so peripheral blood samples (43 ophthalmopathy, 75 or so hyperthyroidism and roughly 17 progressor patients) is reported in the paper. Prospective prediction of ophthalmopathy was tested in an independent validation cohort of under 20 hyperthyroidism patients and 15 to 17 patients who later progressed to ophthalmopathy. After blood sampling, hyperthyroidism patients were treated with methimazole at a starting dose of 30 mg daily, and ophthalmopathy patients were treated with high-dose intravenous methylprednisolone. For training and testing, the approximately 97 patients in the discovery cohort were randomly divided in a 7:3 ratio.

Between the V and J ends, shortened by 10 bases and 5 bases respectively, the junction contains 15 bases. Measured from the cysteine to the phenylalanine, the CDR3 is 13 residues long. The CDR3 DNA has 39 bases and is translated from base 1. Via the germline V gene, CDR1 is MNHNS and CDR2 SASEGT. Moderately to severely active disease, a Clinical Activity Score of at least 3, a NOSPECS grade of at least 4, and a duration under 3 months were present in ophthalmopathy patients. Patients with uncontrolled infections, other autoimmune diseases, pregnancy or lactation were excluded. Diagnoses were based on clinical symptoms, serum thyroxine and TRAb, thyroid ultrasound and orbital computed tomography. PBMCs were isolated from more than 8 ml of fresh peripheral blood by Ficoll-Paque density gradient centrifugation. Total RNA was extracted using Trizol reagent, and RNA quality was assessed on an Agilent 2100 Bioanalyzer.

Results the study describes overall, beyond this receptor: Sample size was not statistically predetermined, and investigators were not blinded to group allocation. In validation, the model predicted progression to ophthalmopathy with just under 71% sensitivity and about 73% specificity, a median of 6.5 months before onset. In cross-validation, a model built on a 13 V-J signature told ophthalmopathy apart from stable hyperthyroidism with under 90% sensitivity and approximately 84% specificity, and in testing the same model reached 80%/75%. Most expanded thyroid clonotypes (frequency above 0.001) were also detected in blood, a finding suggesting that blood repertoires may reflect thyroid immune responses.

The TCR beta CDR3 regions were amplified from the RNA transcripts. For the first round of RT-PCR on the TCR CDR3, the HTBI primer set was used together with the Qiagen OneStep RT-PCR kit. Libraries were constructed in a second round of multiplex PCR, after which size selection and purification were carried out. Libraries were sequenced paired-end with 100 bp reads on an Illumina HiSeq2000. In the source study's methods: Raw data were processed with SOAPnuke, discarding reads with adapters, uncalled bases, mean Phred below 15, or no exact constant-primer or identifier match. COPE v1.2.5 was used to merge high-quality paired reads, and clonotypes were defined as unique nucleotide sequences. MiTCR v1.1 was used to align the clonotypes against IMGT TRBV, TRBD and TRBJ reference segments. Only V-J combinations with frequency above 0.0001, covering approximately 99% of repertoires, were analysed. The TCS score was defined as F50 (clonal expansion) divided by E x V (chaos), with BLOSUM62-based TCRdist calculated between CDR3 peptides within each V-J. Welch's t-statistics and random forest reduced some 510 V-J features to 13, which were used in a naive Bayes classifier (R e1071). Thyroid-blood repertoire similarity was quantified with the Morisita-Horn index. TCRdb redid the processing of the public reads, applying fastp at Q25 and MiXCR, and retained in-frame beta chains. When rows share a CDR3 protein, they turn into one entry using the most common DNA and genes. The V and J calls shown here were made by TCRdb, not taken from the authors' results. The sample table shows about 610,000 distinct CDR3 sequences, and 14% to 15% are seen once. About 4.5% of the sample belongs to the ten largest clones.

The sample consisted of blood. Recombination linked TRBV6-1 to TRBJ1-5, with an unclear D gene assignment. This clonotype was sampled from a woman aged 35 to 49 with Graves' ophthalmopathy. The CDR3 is CATSEASDQPQHF. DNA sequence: TGTGCCACCAGCGAGGCATCGGATCAGCCCCAGCATTTT.